The 20 T cell receptor beta chains in this list originate from one sample, sequenced in a study of blood T cells in healthy people across ages. The use of a sample-barcoded 5' primer and a J-beta primer mix characterized a second PCR of about 6 to 12 cycles. One entry per CDR3 protein results from TCRdb running MiXCR on the 5' RACE reads. The table has around 990,000 distinct CDR3 sequences, approximately 26% seen once. The same data also went into a second study, on T cells of mothers and their children.

The sequencing input was blood. The receptors were gathered from a girl aged 2 to 9 in good health.

This rearrangement joins TRBV20-1 to TRBJ2-3; 8 bases match TRBD1. V shed 2 bases and J 2 bases; nucleotides not matched to a gene: 3. Germline CDR1 reads DFQATT; CDR2 reads SNEGSKA (reference sequence). The CDR3 spans 14 residues. The CDR3 protein is CSARRDRPTDTQYF. The DNA of the CDR3 is TGCAGTGCTAGACGGGACAGGCCCACAGATACGCAGTATTTT.

Here the CDR3 DNA reads TGTGCCAGCAGCTATAGCGGGAGGTCCACAGATACGCAGTATTTT. This translates into CASSYSGRSTDTQYF. The rearrangement links TRBV28 to TRBJ2-3, with TRBD2 matching 10 bases. Germline-derived CDR1 and CDR2 are MDHEN and SYDVKM. The CDR3 is 15 residues long. The V segment lost 6 bases and the J segment 2 bases; nucleotides outside the gene matches: 5.

The rearrangement links TRBV18 to TRBJ1-5; possible D gene TRBD1, 5 bases. This CDR3 spans 13 amino acids. The germline V gene has CDR1 KGHSH and CDR2 LQKENI. V dropped 0 bases and J dropped 6 bases, with 6 bases sitting between them. CDR3 region: CASSPPGGQPQHF. The CDR3 DNA is TGTGCCAGCTCACCACCTGGGGGTCAGCCCCAGCATTTT.

V gene TRBV7-2 combines with J gene TRBJ2-4; D gene ambiguous. V lost 5 bases and J lost 7, with 18 bases in between. The length of the CDR3 is 15 residues. The germline CDR1 and CDR2 sequences are SGHTA and FQGNSA. CDR3 DNA: TGTGCCAGCAGCGTCCTTCAGCGCAGATCCAACATTCAGTACTTC. Its protein is CASSVLQRRSNIQYF.

This clonotype was seen more than once but under ten times. The V call is TRBV3-1, the J call TRBJ2-1, with TRBD2 matching over 7 bases. The trim removed 0 bases at V and 2 bases at J, leaving 10 bases unmatched. Per germline, CDR1 LGHDT and CDR2 YNNKEL (reference sequence). This CDR3 is built from 18 residues. The CDR3 sequence: CASSQDLEGGPAYNEQFF. The CDR3 bases are TGTGCCAGCAGCCAAGATCTTGAGGGAGGGCCCGCCTACAATGAGCAGTTCTTC.

This clonotype showed up just a few times. V is TRBV29-1 and J is TRBJ2-5, with TRBD1 matching 11 bases. The J call may be in error: the DNA end matches TRBJ2-7 better. CDR3 length: 13 amino acids. Germline V CDR1 and CDR2: SQVTM, ANQGSEA. Written as DNA, the CDR3 is TGCAGCGTCTCCGGGACAGGGGGCTACGAGCAGTACTTC. Translating gives CSVSGTGGYEQYF.

This clonotype came up a few times. The chain is built from TRBV14 and TRBJ2-5; 7 bases line up with TRBD2. The J call may be mistaken, given a closer DNA end match to TRBJ2-1. Per the germline V gene, CDR1 is SGHDN and CDR2 is FVKESK. The CDR3 contains 13 residues. CDR3 sequence: CASSPSRSGAQFF. DNA of the CDR3: TGTGCCAGCAGCCCCTCACGGAGCGGGGCCCAGTTCTTC.

V is TRBV24-1 and J is TRBJ2-5; 7 nucleotides agree with TRBD1. The germline V gene encodes CDR1 KGHDR and CDR2 SFDVKD. The CDR3 contains 11 residues. V lost 9 bases to trimming and J lost 4 bases; unmatched junction nucleotides: 1. CDR3 bases: TGTGCCACCCGACAGGGAGAGACCCAGTACTTC. Its translation: CATRQGETQYF.

This rearrangement joins TRBV5-5 to TRBJ2-5; 7 bases fit TRBD2. Trimming removed 4 bases from V and 7 bases from J; junction bases left unmatched: 13. Germline assignment: CDR1 SGHKS and CDR2 YYEKEE (reference sequence). The CDR3 is 15 amino acids. The CDR3 protein is CASSPVGRGRGTQYF. For the CDR3, the DNA is TGTGCCAGCAGCCCGGTTGGGAGGGGACGAGGGACCCAGTACTTC.

This clonotype showed up just a few times. V usage is TRBV29-1 and J usage is TRBJ2-5; TRBD1 agrees at 8 bases. The end of the DNA fits TRBJ2-7 better, so the J call may be wrong. The CDR3 length is 15 residues. CDR1 is SQVTM, CDR2 ANQGSEA, per germline. CDR3 nucleotides: TGCAGCGTTGAAGATCCACAGGGGGAGTTCTACGAGCAGTACTTC. This sequence encodes CSVEDPQGEFYEQYF.

V and J are TRBV20-1 and TRBJ2-5; D gene uncertain. The J call is in doubt because the DNA end fits TRBJ2-1 better. The CDR3 spans 15 residues. CDR1 and CDR2 (germline): DFQATT, SNEGSKA (reference sequence). Here the CDR3 DNA reads TGCAGTGCCCCGAAGGGCCACCCTAACTGGAATGAGCAGTTCTTC. Its protein product is CSAPKGHPNWNEQFF.

This chain links TRBV7-3 with TRBJ2-3; 7 bases line up with TRBD1. CDR3 length: 13 residues. CDR1 and CDR2 (germline): SGHTA, FQGTGA. J lost 5 bases, V lost 9 bases, and 8 bases had no gene match. DNA of the CDR3: TGTGCCAGATCGGGACAGTGTCTAGATACGCAGTATTTT. As protein: CARSGQCLDTQYF.

This clonotype showed up just a few times. V and J are TRBV4-1 and TRBJ2-5; possibly TRBD1 or TRBD2 for D (5 bases each). The DNA end is a closer match to TRBJ2-7, so the J assignment may be wrong. CDR3 length equals 14 residues. CDR1 MGHRA and CDR2 YSYEKL come from the germline V gene. The CDR3 loop reads CASSPVEGSYEQYF. The CDR3 DNA reads TGCGCCAGCAGCCCCGTTGAGGGGTCCTACGAGCAGTACTTC.

This clonotype was picked up many times. CDR3: CASSLDGAYNEQFF. The CDR3 DNA follows: TGCGCCAGCAGCTTAGACGGGGCTTACAATGAGCAGTTCTTC. The chain has TRBV5-1 and TRBJ2-1, with D perhaps TRBD1 or TRBD2 (5 bases each). Deletions cut 2 bases from V and 4 bases from J, with 10 bases between. The CDR3 length is 14 residues. The V gene's germline CDR1 is SGHRS and CDR2 YFSETQ. The full variable domain, in which reference TRBV5-1 and TRBJ2-1 provide the parts outside the CDR3, is KAGVTQTPRYLIKTRGQQVTLSCSPISGHRSVSWYQQTPGQGLQFLFEYFSETQRNKGNFPGRFSGRQFSNSRSEMNVSTLELGDSALYLCASSLDGAYNEQFFGPGTRLTVL.

The genes are TRBV5-1 and TRBJ2-5; the D call may be TRBD1 or TRBD2 (5 bases each). Trimming took off 1 base at V and 5 bases at J, with 18 bases between the two ends. From germline, CDR1 is SGHRS and CDR2 YFSETQ. The CDR3 runs 16 residues. The DNA for the CDR3 is TGCGCCAGCAGCTTGTACGGAGATGTGGGGACGGAGACCCAGTACTTC. Translated: CASSLYGDVGTETQYF.

This chain links TRBV7-8 with TRBJ1-2, with D hard to call. Germline assignment: CDR1 SGHVS and CDR2 FQNEAQ. V was pared by 3 bases and J by 8 bases, with 13 bases between. CDR3 length: 13 amino acids. CDR3 sequence reads: CASSFGERRGYTF. The CDR3 DNA reads as TGTGCCAGCAGCTTTGGCGAGAGGCGCGGCTACACCTTC.

The V gene is TRBV4-2, the J gene TRBJ2-4, with D possibly TRBD2 on 6 matching bases. Per the germline V gene, CDR1 is LGHNA and CDR2 is YNFKEQ. The CDR3 consists of 17 residues. V was trimmed by 1 base and J by 7 bases, leaving 20 bases between them. CDR3 DNA sequence: TGTGCCAGCAGCCAAGTCCGGGCTATAGCCGCGGGGAACATTCAGTACTTC. This gives the protein CASSQVRAIAAGNIQYF.

The chain is built from TRBV29-1 and TRBJ2-7; 7 bases match TRBD1. The trim removed 2 bases at V and 2 bases at J, leaving 9 bases unmatched. The CDR3 has 15 residues. CDR1 is SQVTM and CDR2 is ANQGSEA in the germline V gene. In DNA form, the CDR3 reads TGCAGCGTTGAAAAAGGAGACAGGGAGACCTACGAGCAGTACTTC. It yields the protein CSVEKGDRETYEQYF.

The chain links TRBV25-1 to TRBJ2-2; D remains ambiguous. V was shortened by 3 bases and J by 8 bases, with 10 bases between the two germline ends. In germline, CDR1 is MGHDK, CDR2 SYGVNS. The CDR3 runs to 13 residues. The CDR3 nucleotides read TGTGCCAGCAGTGAGGTTTGGGCTGGGGAGCTGTTTTTT. Residues: CASSEVWAGELFF.

This clonotype was found once. The chain joins TRBV11-2 to TRBJ1-3, with D unclear. V lost 5 bases and J lost 0, with 8 bases in between. This CDR3 has 14 amino acids. The germline V gene has CDR1 SGHAT and CDR2 FQNNGV. CDR3 coding DNA: TGTGCCAGCAGCCCCTTATCCTCTGGAAACACCATATATTTT. Translated: CASSPLSSGNTIYF.